This T cell receptor beta chain originates from a study of cytomegalovirus exposure and HLA in healthy donors. Study results and caveats: Reports described diagnosis of cytomegalovirus status by the classifier as highly specific and sensitive. The study carried out a later analysis of TCR beta sequences. It associated roughly 17,000 of them with specific HLA alleles at a false discovery rate of 0.05.

The CDR3 spans 13 residues. Germline V CDR1 and CDR2: MNHNS, SASEGT. Vbeta (60) and Jbeta (13) primers were used in the PCR. Using immunoSEQ multiplex PCR, the repertoire was profiled, and TCRdb retains in-frame clones only, with some absent. Among about 160,000 clones listed, 70% to 90% were seen once. On this clone: Its specificity is not known.

The sequencing sample was made of PBMCs. This receptor was obtained from a woman aged 25 to 39 in good health and CMV-seronegative. V usage is TRBV6-1 and J usage is TRBJ2-5; D might be TRBD2 (6 bases). Near its end, the DNA agrees better with TRBJ2-7, so the J call may be wrong. The CDR3 loop is CATRGSSSYEQYF. In nucleotides, the CDR3 is TGTGCCACCCGGGGGTCCTCCTCCTACGAGCAGTACTTC.